The source of this TCR beta chain is a study of T cell clonality in common variable immunodeficiency. This clone was found many times. The antigen is undetermined. With the read ending 3 residues before the CDR3 end, the germline J gene is used to fill in that end. Study-wide results and caveats: Reportedly, TCR beta sequences from common variable immunodeficiency showed fewer deletions and N-nucleotide insertions.

Assay: immunoSEQ multiplex PCR; the TCRdb copy retains only in-frame clones and omits some. The repertoire consists of 75,000 to 85,000 clones, none detected only once. Germline loops: CDR1 DFQATT, CDR2 SNEGSKA (reference sequence). The CDR3 extends over 16 amino acids. The V and J ends lost 1 base and 6 bases, in that order; junction bases with no gene match: 14. Sequencing was done on a sample of peripheral blood mononuclear cells. The chain recombines TRBV20-1 with TRBJ2-7; 8 nucleotides match TRBD2. This TCR derives from a person between 18 and 75 years old in good health. The CDR3 DNA, read in part, is TGCAGTGCTAGAGGAACACTAGCGGCGGCGCTGGGCGAG. This gives the protein CSARGTLAAALGE. In full, the CDR3 reads CSARGTLAAALGEQYF.